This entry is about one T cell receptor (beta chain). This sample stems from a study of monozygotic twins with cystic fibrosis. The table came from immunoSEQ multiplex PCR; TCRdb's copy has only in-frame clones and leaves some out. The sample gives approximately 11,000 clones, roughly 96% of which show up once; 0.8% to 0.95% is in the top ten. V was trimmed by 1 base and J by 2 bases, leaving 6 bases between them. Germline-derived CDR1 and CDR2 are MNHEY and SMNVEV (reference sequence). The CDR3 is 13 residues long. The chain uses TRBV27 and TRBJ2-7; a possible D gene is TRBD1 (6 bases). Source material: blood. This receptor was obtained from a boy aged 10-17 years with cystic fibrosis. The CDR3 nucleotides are TGTGCCAGCAGTTTATACAGGGCCTACGAGCAGTACTTC. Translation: CASSLYRAYEQYF.